Presented here are 21 T cell receptor beta chains from one specimen sequenced in a study of a mutant IDH1 vaccine in newly diagnosed glioma. No antigen has been identified for these receptors. The time point was: week 11, during vaccination. Doses consisted of 300 ug of mutant IDH1 20-mer peptide each, paired with topical imiquimod. Clones were sequenced by immunoSEQ multiplex PCR, and TCRdb holds only the in-frame ones, with some missing. The repertoire holds roughly 130,000 clones, with roughly 78% as singletons. Here the sequenced sample was PBMCs, taken from a glioma patient whose treatment included an IDH1 peptide vaccine. Receptor source: a man in his forties with glioma.

The chain combines TRBV6-1 with TRBJ1-4, with TRBD1 as a possible D gene (5 bases). V was pared by 7 bases and J by 4 bases, with 13 bases between. The length of the CDR3 is 14 residues. Germline assignment: CDR1 MNHNS and CDR2 SASEGT. CDR3 coding DNA: TGTGCCAGCACCCGGGACGGACTTAATGAAAAACTGTTTTTT. Translation gives CASTRDGLNEKLFF.

This clone was counted between two and nine times. The chain uses TRBV6-5 and TRBJ1-1; tentatively, D is TRBD1 (6 bases). The CDR3 consists of 14 residues. V shed 0 bases and J shed 6 bases, with 11 bases lying between them. Per the germline V gene, CDR1 is MNHEY and CDR2 is SVGAGI. The CDR3 bases are TGTGCCAGCAGTTACTCAGCCGACAGGCCTGAAGCTTTCTTT. Translating gives CASSYSADRPEAFF.

The rearrangement joins TRBV23-1 to TRBJ1-1; D remains ambiguous. TRBV23-1 is known as an ORF, though its function is uncertain. The CDR3 has 12 amino acids. Deletions cut 4 bases from V and 7 bases from J, with 10 bases between. The DNA for the CDR3 is TGCGCCAGCAGTCCGGCCCCGGTTGAAGCTTTCTTT. As protein: CASSPAPVEAFF.

J is TRBJ2-7 and V is TRBV7-2; no clear D. CDR1 and CDR2 (germline): SGHTA, FQGNSA. Trimming left V 2 bases short and J 2 bases short, with 13 bases between. There are 15 residues in the CDR3. CDR3 loop: CASSLYSIGPYEQYF. The CDR3 DNA sequence: TGTGCCAGCAGCTTATATTCCATCGGTCCCTACGAGCAGTACTTC.

This clone showed up just a few times. The chain has TRBV7-2 and TRBJ2-7; no firm D call. Trimming shortened V by 6 bases and J by 5 bases, and 14 bases separated the two germline ends. The CDR3 is 13 amino acids. Germline V gene sequence: CDR1 SGHTA, CDR2 FQGNSA. The CDR3 loop reads CASRNSGRNEQYF. The CDR3 nucleotides are TGTGCCAGCAGAAACTCCGGTCGGAACGAGCAGTACTTC.

This clone was seen only once. The chain has TRBV4-2 and TRBJ2-3, with TRBD2 matching over 7 bases. Germline V gene data show CDR1 as LGHNA and CDR2 as YNFKEQ. Trimming removed 0 bases from V and 6 bases from J; junction bases left unmatched: 3. This CDR3 has 14 amino acids. CDR3 protein: CASSQDLGGDTQYF. The CDR3 DNA is TGTGCCAGCAGCCAAGATCTGGGGGGGGATACGCAGTATTTT.

The chain's CDR3 is CASTQPGRPLYF. The CDR3 DNA sequence: TGTGCCAGCACCCAGCCCGGCCGGCCGTTGTACTTC. The rearrangement uses TRBV28 and TRBJ2-5, with D unclear. The length of the CDR3 is 12 residues. Per germline, CDR1 MDHEN and CDR2 SYDVKM. The V end lost 7 bases, the J end lost 13 bases, and 19 bases lay between the germline ends.

V gene TRBV10-1 combines with J gene TRBJ2-5, with 9 positions matching TRBD1. CDR1 WNHNN and CDR2 SYGVQD come from the germline V gene (reference sequence). After removal of 4 bases from V and 13 bases from J, the junction contained 7 bases not matched to a gene. There are 12 residues in the CDR3. CDR3 DNA sequence: TGCGCCAGCAGTGGCGGACAGGGGCCGGCGTACTTC. This sequence encodes CASSGGQGPAYF.

The CDR3 loop reads CASSLGFSAVTDTQYF. The CDR3 nucleotides are TGTGCCAGCAGCTTGGGCTTTTCAGCAGTCACAGATACGCAGTATTTT. V usage is TRBV5-6 and J usage is TRBJ2-3; no reliable D call. Trimming took 0 bases from V and 2 from J, leaving 13 bases between them. The CDR3 has 16 residues. The germline gives CDR1 SGHDT, CDR2 YYEEEE.

The J gene is TRBJ2-3, the V gene TRBV30, with TRBD2 as a possible D gene (6 bases). The germline V gene has CDR1 GTSNPN and CDR2 SVGIG (reference sequence). CDR3 length: 14 amino acids. V was cut by 3 bases and J by 6 bases, with 16 bases left in between. CDR3 loop: CAWSGTSSWDTQYF. CDR3 DNA: TGTGCCTGGAGCGGGACTTCCTCCTGGGATACGCAGTATTTT.

This chain joins TRBV6-5 and TRBJ2-7; D could derive from TRBD1 or TRBD2 (5 bases each). Germline CDR1 is MNHEY and CDR2 is SVGAGI. V lost 0 bases to trimming and J lost 0 bases, with 12 bases between them. CDR3 size: 16 residues. Here the CDR3 reads CASSYSIGTRSYEQYF. DNA of the CDR3: TGTGCCAGCAGTTACTCGATAGGGACGCGCTCCTACGAGCAGTACTTC.

The rearrangement uses TRBV5-6 and TRBJ1-4, with 8 bases identical to TRBD1. Losses at the gene ends were 0 bases for V and 7 bases for J; bases not matched to a gene: 5. The CDR3 is made up of 15 amino acids. Per germline, CDR1 SGHDT and CDR2 YYEEEE. The CDR3 nucleotides read TGTGCCAGCAGCTTGGGGACAGGGCGGAGTGAAAAACTGTTTTTT. Protein: CASSLGTGRSEKLFF.

The rearrangement uses TRBV4-1 and TRBJ1-5; D is possibly TRBD1 (6 bases). Trimming took off 0 bases at V and 9 bases at J, with 30 bases between the two ends. The germline gives CDR1 MGHRA, CDR2 YSYEKL. The CDR3 length is 20 residues. The CDR3 sequence: CASSQDHPSGGGRLVPPQHF. In DNA form, the CDR3 reads TGCGCCAGCAGCCAAGATCATCCCTCGGGGGGGGGCAGGCTGGTGCCGCCCCAGCATTTT.

This clone turned up a few times. This chain uses TRBV9 with TRBJ1-3; 12 bases match TRBD1. V was clipped by 4 bases and J by 4 bases; unmatched bases: 6. The germline CDR1 and CDR2 sequences are SGDLS and YYNGEE. The CDR3 spans 16 residues. CDR3 nucleotide sequence: TGTGCCAGCAGCCGCCCGGGACAGGGGGCCGGAAACACCATATATTTT. Its translation: CASSRPGQGAGNTIYF.

The chain uses TRBV7-2 and TRBJ2-7; weak D call: TRBD1 (7 bases). The ends were cut back, 3 bases at V and 6 bases at J, with 15 bases in the middle. The CDR3 runs to 14 residues. Germline CDR1 reads SGHTA; CDR2 reads FQGNSA. The CDR3 nucleotides read TGTGCCAGCAGCTTTTTGCAGGGGGGAGGCGAGCAGTACTTC. Translated, it gives CASSFLQGGGEQYF.

This sequence joins TRBV19 and TRBJ2-7; perhaps TRBD1 as D (6 bases). Germline CDR1 reads LNHDA; CDR2 reads SQIVND (reference sequence). This CDR3 has 15 residues. The V end lost 5 bases, the J end lost 5 bases, and 19 bases lay between the germline ends. As DNA, the CDR3 is TGTGCCAGTAGTCCGTACACAGGAGCAGGGGACGAGCAGTACTTC. Translated: CASSPYTGAGDEQYF.

The chain has TRBV6-5 and TRBJ2-5; the D gene is possibly TRBD1 (6 bases). V was pared by 0 bases and J by 13 bases, with 18 bases between. The germline gives CDR1 MNHEY, CDR2 SVGAGI. This CDR3 is built from 14 residues. CDR3 in DNA: TGTGCCAGCAGTTACTCGGGACACTCTCAGCATCGGTACTTC. It codes for CASSYSGHSQHRYF.

The chain is built from TRBV5-6 and TRBJ1-6, with a weak D call TRBD1 (6 bases). This CDR3 comprises 16 residues. V lost 4 bases to trimming and J lost 2 bases, with 13 bases between them. From germline, CDR1 is SGHDT and CDR2 YYEEEE. CDR3 region: CASSPVRDTYNSPLHF. The CDR3, as DNA: TGTGCCAGCAGCCCAGTCCGGGACACCTATAATTCACCCCTCCACTTT.

V is TRBV28 and J is TRBJ1-5; possible D gene TRBD1, 5 bases. V was trimmed by 6 bases and J by 1 base, leaving 22 bases between them. The CDR3 extends over 18 amino acids. CDR1 is MDHEN and CDR2 is SYDVKM in the germline V gene. The CDR3 DNA reads TGTGCCAGCAGAGCCCCCTCCCCCACACGACAGAGCAATCAGCCCCAGCATTTT. Residues: CASRAPSPTRQSNQPQHF.

The chain has TRBV7-9 and TRBJ2-3; D unresolved. V lost 4 bases and J 3 bases, leaving 20 bases between the germline ends. The CDR3 is 17 amino acids. Germline lookup yields CDR1 SEHNR and CDR2 FQNEAQ (reference sequence). The CDR3 bases are TGTGCCAGCAGCTCGTGGTCCCGTCGATCCCCTACAGATACGCAGTATTTT. Amino acids: CASSSWSRRSPTDTQYF.

V gene TRBV13 combines with J gene TRBJ2-3, with a tentative D call TRBD1 (5 bases). Germline V lookup: CDR1 PRHDT, CDR2 FYEKMQ (reference sequence). The CDR3 is 14 residues long. V was pared by 8 bases and J by 3 bases, with 15 bases between. For the CDR3, the DNA is TGTGCCAGCTCTAGGGCAGGGCGAACAGATACGCAGTATTTT. Amino acid sequence: CASSRAGRTDTQYF.